This is a list of T cell receptor beta chains from one sample in a study of T-cell reconstitution after alpha-beta-depleted transplantation in children. TCRdb re-called the PCR reads with MiXCR, one entry per CDR3 protein. Of some 200,000 distinct CDR3 sequences in the sample, around 8.4% were seen once. Sequencing was performed on PBMCs, mostly from graft donor cells, taken 360 days after TCRalphabeta/CD19-depleted stem cell transplant. These TCRs come from a male patient between 2 and 10 years old who had a stem cell transplant for acute myeloid leukemia, so the T cells may come from the graft donor. Each CDR3 is given with its conserved first and last residue.

j_gene	v_gene	CDR3aa
TRBJ2-5	TRBV29-1	CSVEIPGPGRQETQYF
TRBJ2-4	TRBV12-3/TRBV12-4	CASSLAVNIQYF
TRBJ2-1	TRBV7-2	CASSLRQASYNEQFF
TRBJ2-1	TRBV29-1	CSVEAGSNEQFF
TRBJ2-1	TRBV5-1	CASSLTGVGANEQFF
TRBJ2-1	TRBV20-1	CSARDGAGGPYNEQFF
TRBJ1-1	TRBV5-1	CASSPGGGQRNTEAFF
TRBJ1-1	TRBV29-1	CSVHWFRGPSNTEAFF
TRBJ1-5	TRBV2	CASSENRYSNQPQHF
TRBJ2-5	TRBV12-3/TRBV12-4	CASSVGAAGEETQYF
TRBJ2-5	TRBV27	CASSSGTGTKTQYF
TRBJ2-1	TRBV5-1	CASSISGGSYNEQFF
TRBJ2-3	TRBV7-2	CASSYQGLAGSDTQYF
TRBJ1-1	TRBV5-1	CASSPPAVSAEAFF
TRBJ2-5	TRBV12-3/TRBV12-4	CASSSRTVQETQYF
TRBJ2-4	TRBV7-2	CASSSYTGNIQYF
TRBJ2-3	TRBV15	CATSRDYGSGPTDTQYF
TRBJ2-2	TRBV29-1	CSVPSGGVNTNTGELFF
TRBJ2-5	TRBV7-8	CASLGGSLAQETQYF
TRBJ2-1	TRBV7-2	CASSLGLGTNEQFF
TRBJ1-2	TRBV5-1	CASSLGPPGRYGYTF
TRBJ1-1	TRBV7-9	CASSLPAVRNTEAFF
TRBJ1-4	TRBV7-6	CASSSSRVLWTTNEKLFF
TRBJ2-3	TRBV29-1	CSVGRGGTDTQYF
TRBJ2-2	TRBV5-1	CASRPDPTANTGELFF
TRBJ1-3	TRBV7-8	CASSRQQGAHTIYF
TRBJ2-3	TRBV5-1	CASSLGTGTQDTQYF
TRBJ2-3	TRBV12-3/TRBV12-4	CASSLGSGASDTQYF
TRBJ2-3	TRBV12-3/TRBV12-4	CASKVLATDTQYF
TRBJ1-6	TRBV29-1	CSGGDPGSPLHF
TRBJ2-1	TRBV6-2/TRBV6-3	CASRGRAFEQFF
TRBJ2-7	TRBV4-1	CASSQVTIGEQYF
TRBJ2-5	TRBV7-9	CASDLYTYQETQYF
TRBJ2-2	TRBV2	CASRGLGRDRATTGELFF
TRBJ2-5	TRBV20-1	CSARAQQETKYF
TRBJ1-2	TRBV29-1	CSVTTVLYGYTF
TRBJ2-7	TRBV4-2	CASSATPPYEQYF
TRBJ2-4	TRBV20-1	CSASDQNIQYF
TRBJ2-1	TRBV6-1	CASSEAPSGKSSYNEQFF
TRBJ2-1	TRBV6-5	CASSYGLGGGDLYNEQFF
TRBJ2-5	TRBV12-3/TRBV12-4	CASSFPGKETQYF
TRBJ2-1	TRBV6-5	CASSSPLTNEQFF
TRBJ2-3	TRBV7-6	CASSLEEGAGGGDTQYF
TRBJ2-2	TRBV10-1	CASSESAAGELFF
TRBJ2-5	TRBV6-5	CASSYAGGRGETQYF